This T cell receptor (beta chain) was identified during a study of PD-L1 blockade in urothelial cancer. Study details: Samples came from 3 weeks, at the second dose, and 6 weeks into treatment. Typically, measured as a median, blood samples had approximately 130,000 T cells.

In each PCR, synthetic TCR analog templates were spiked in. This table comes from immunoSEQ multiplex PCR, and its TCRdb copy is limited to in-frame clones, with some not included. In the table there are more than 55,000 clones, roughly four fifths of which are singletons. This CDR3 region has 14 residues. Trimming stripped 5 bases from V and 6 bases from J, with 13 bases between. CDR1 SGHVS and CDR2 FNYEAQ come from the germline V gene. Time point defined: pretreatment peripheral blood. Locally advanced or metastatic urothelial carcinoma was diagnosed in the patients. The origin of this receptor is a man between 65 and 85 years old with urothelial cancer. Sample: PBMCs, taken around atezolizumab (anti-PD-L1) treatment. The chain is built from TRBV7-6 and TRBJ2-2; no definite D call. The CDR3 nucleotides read TGTGCCAGCAGCCGATTATGGCAGTCCGGGGAGCTGTTTTTT. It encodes CASSRLWQSGELFF. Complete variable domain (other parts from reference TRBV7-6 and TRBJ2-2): GAGVSQSPRYKVTKRGQDVALRCDPISGHVSLYWYRQALGQGPEFLTYFNYEAQQDKSGLPNDRFSAERPEGSISTLTIQRTEQRDSAMYRCASSRLWQSGELFFGEGSRLTVL.